This T cell receptor (beta chain) was obtained from a study of T cells in Graves' hyperthyroidism and ophthalmopathy. V trimming: 4 bases; J trimming: 7 bases; junction bases outside the gene matches: 8. CDR3 length: 15 amino acids. Germline CDR1 and CDR2: KGHDR and SFDVKD. Researchers took RNA transcripts and amplified the TCR beta CDR3 regions from them. HTBI primers drove first-round RT-PCR of the TCR CDR3. TCRdb used MiXCR to reprocess the multiplex PCR reads, holding one entry per CDR3 protein. The sample shows about 640,000 distinct CDR3 sequences, about a fifth of them seen only once. This clonotype has just a few counts. Ophthalmopathy patients had moderate-to-severe active disease, CAS ≥3, NOSPECS ≥4, and disease duration under 3 months.

Sequenced sample: blood. This receptor was identified in a man between 25 and 39 years old with Graves' ophthalmopathy. V usage is TRBV24-1 and J usage is TRBJ1-2, with 10 nucleotides matching TRBD1. The DNA for the CDR3 is TGTGCCACCAGTGAGTCCGGGACAGGGGTTGTTGGCTACACCTTC. Translated, it gives CATSESGTGVVGYTF.